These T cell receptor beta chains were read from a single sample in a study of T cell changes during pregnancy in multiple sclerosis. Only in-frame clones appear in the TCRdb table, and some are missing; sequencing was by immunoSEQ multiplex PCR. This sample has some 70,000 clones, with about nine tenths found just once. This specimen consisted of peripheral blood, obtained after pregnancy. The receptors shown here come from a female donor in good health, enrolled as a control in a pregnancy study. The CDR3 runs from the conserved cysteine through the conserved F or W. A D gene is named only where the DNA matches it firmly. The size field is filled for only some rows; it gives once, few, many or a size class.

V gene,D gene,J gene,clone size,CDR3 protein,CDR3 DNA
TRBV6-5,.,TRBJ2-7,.,CASSQLTDYEQYF,TGTGCCAGCAGTCAGCTAACAGACTACGAGCAGTACTTC
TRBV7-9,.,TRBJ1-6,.,CASSGGADGNSPLHF,TGTGCCAGCAGCGGCGGGGCGGATGGAAATTCACCCCTCCACTTT
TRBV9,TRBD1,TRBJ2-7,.,CASSLGTGGHLYEQYF,TGTGCCAGCAGCCTAGGGACAGGGGGCCATCTCTACGAGCAGTACTTC
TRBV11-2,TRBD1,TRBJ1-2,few,CATHRGVNYGYTF,TGTGCCACTCACAGGGGAGTTAACTATGGCTACACCTTC
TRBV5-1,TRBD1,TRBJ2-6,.,CASDSRDSGAGANVLTF,TGCGCCAGCGACAGCCGGGACAGCGGCGCGGGGGCCAACGTCCTGACTTTC
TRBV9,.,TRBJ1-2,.,CASSVATGANYGYTF,TGTGCCAGCAGCGTAGCTACAGGAGCTAACTATGGCTACACCTTC
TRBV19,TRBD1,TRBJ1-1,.,CASSNRDSNTEAFF,TGTGCCAGTAGTAACCGGGACAGCAACACTGAAGCTTTCTTT
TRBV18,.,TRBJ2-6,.,CASSLDRLWANVLTF,TGTGCCAGCTCCCTAGACCGTCTCTGGGCCAACGTCCTGACTTTC
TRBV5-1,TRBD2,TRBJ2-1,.,CASSLAGGPAGEQFF,TGCGCCAGCAGCTTAGCGGGAGGGCCGGCGGGTGAGCAGTTCTTC
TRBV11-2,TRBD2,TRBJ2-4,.,CASSHSGGPFLAKNIQYF,TGTGCCAGCAGCCATAGCGGGGGGCCCTTTCTAGCCAAAAACATTCAGTACTTC
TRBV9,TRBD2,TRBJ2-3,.,CASNWRGTDTQYF,TGTGCCAGCAACTGGCGGGGGACAGATACGCAGTATTTT
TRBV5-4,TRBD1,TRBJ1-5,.,CASSQTGDDPGNQPQHF,TGTGCCAGCAGCCAAACAGGGGATGATCCTGGCAATCAGCCCCAGCATTTT
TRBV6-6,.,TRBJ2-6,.,CATSTVSGANVLTF,TGTGCCACTTCGACAGTTTCCGGGGCCAACGTCCTGACTTTC
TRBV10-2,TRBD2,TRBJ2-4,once,CASSERASGGLAAKNIQYF,TGCGCCAGCAGTGAGAGGGCTAGCGGGGGGCTCGCAGCCAAAAACATTCAGTACTTC
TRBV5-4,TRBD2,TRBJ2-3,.,CASSPGGLAGGTDTQYF,TGTGCCAGCAGCCCAGGTGGGCTAGCGGGAGGCACAGATACGCAGTATTTT
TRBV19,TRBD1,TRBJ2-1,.,CASSIAGTGPEQFF,TGTGCCAGTAGTATAGCGGGGACAGGCCCTGAGCAGTTCTTC
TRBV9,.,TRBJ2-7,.,CARGTGSIYEQYF,TGTGCCAGGGGAACAGGGAGTATCTACGAGCAGTACTTC
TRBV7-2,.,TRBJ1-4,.,CATGTHNEKLFF,TGTGCCACCGGGACTCATAATGAAAAACTGTTTTTT
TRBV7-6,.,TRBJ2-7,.,CASSFMGGSTHEQYF,TGTGCCAGCAGCTTCATGGGGGGATCAACCCACGAGCAGTACTTC
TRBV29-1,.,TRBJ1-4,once,CSVEVAGEKLFF,TGCAGCGTTGAAGTGGCGGGCGAAAAACTGTTTTTT
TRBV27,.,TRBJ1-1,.,CASSHSRTEAFF,TGTGCCAGCAGTCACTCGAGGACTGAAGCTTTCTTT
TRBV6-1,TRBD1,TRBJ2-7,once,CASSPGTGGSEYF,TGTGCCAGCAGTCCCGGGACAGGGGGCTCGGAGTACTTC
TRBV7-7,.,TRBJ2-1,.,CASSSSNQDEQFF,TGTGCCAGCAGCTCCTCGAACCAGGATGAGCAGTTCTTC
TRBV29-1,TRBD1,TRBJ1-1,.,CSVGGDRGQTSTEAFF,TGCAGCGTTGGAGGGGACAGGGGGCAGACTAGTACTGAAGCTTTCTTT
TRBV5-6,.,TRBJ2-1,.,CASSPRQHYNEQFF,TGTGCCAGCAGCCCTAGGCAGCACTACAATGAGCAGTTCTTC
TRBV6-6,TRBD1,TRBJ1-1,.,CASSQPGQGFPEAFF,TGTGCCAGCAGTCAGCCGGGACAGGGTTTTCCTGAAGCTTTCTTT
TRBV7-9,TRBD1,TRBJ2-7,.,CASSPQGNYEQYF,TGTGCCAGCAGCCCACAGGGGAATTACGAGCAGTACTTC
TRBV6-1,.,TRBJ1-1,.,CASSNRVGHTEAFF,TGTGCCAGCAGCAACAGGGTGGGACACACTGAAGCTTTCTTT
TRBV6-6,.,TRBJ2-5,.,CASSYSTIELETQYF,TGTGCCAGCAGTTACTCGACTATCGAGTTAGAGACCCAGTACTTC
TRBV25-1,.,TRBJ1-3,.,CASSAPSSGNTIYF,TGTGCCAGCAGTGCGCCGAGCTCTGGAAACACCATATATTTT
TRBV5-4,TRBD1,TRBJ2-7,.,CASSLRGQGSYEQYF,TGTGCCAGCAGCTTGAGGGGACAGGGATCCTACGAGCAGTACTTC
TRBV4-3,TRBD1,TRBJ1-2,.,CASSPRQGGWDGYTF,TGCGCCAGCAGCCCTCGACAGGGAGGTTGGGATGGCTACACCTTC
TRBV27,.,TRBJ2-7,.,CASAGSASYEQYF,TGTGCCAGCGCCGGCAGCGCTTCCTACGAGCAGTACTTC
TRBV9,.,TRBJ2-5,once,CASSVMGGAVETQYF,TGTGCCAGCAGCGTAATGGGGGGGGCCGTGGAGACCCAGTACTTC
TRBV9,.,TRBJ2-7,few,CASSGRDNSYEQYF,TGTGCCAGCAGCGGTCGGGACAACTCCTACGAGCAGTACTTC
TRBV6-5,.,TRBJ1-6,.,CASSPEGLQNSPLHF,TGTGCCAGCAGCCCGGAGGGGCTGCAGAATTCACCCCTCCACTTT
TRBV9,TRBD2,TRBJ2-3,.,CASSPTSGSTDTQYF,TGTGCCAGCAGCCCAACTAGCGGGAGTACAGATACGCAGTATTTT
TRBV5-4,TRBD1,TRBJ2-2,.,CASSLAPPGTDGELFF,TGTGCCAGCAGCTTAGCCCCCCCCGGGACAGACGGGGAGCTGTTTTTT
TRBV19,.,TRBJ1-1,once,CAASQVNTEAFF,TGTGCCGCTTCACAGGTGAACACTGAAGCTTTCTTT
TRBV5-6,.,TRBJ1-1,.,CASSPNLRVRQNTEAFF,TGTGCCAGCAGCCCAAACCTCAGGGTCCGCCAGAACACTGAAGCTTTCTTT
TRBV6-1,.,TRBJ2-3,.,CASSEMRASTDTQYF,TGTGCCAGCAGTGAAATGCGGGCGAGCACAGATACGCAGTATTTT
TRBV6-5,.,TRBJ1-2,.,CASSAPGEGYTF,TGTGCCAGCAGCGCCCCCGGGGAAGGCTACACCTTC
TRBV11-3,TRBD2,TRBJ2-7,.,CASSSLESGVSYEQYF,TGTGCCAGCAGTTCCCTAGAGAGCGGGGTCTCCTACGAGCAGTACTTC
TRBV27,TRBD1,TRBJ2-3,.,CATRPLPGQGKDTQYF,TGTGCCACCAGACCTCTACCGGGACAGGGAAAAGATACGCAGTATTTT
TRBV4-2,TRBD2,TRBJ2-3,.,CASSQDSGRGVGTDTQYF,TGTGCCAGCAGCCAAGATAGCGGGAGAGGAGTAGGCACAGATACGCAGTATTTT
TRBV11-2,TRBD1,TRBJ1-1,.,CASSLGTGGYDEAFF,TGTGCCAGCAGCTTAGGGACAGGGGGCTATGATGAAGCTTTCTTT
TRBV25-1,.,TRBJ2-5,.,CASSGASRETQYF,TGTGCCAGCAGTGGAGCGAGTCGGGAGACCCAGTACTTC
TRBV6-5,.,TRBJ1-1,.,CASTSTGKEAFF,TGTGCCAGCACCTCTACAGGGAAGGAAGCTTTCTTT
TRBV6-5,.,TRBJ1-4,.,CASSPTRTNEKLFF,TGTGCCAGCAGCCCAACTCGAACTAATGAAAAACTGTTTTTT
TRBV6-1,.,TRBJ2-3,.,CASSALNRASTDTQYF,TGTGCCAGCAGTGCCCTAAACAGGGCTAGCACAGATACGCAGTATTTT
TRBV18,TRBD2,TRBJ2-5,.,CASSPRREPGETQYF,TGTGCCAGCTCACCACGGCGGGAGCCGGGGGAGACCCAGTACTTC
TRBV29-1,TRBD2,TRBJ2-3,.,CSMAGTRTDTQYF,TGCAGCATGGCCGGGACTAGAACAGATACGCAGTATTTT
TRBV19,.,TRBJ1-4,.,CASSQVKDEKLFF,TGTGCCAGTAGTCAGGTTAAGGATGAAAAACTGTTTTTT
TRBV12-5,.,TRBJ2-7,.,CASGLDPPRGEQYF,TGTGCTAGTGGTTTGGACCCCCCGCGCGGCGAGCAGTACTTC